The 16 T cell receptor beta chains given below trace back to one sample, sequenced in a study of blood T cell repertoires in COVID-19. Some clones are missing from TCRdb's copy, which holds only in-frame ones; the method was immunoSEQ multiplex PCR. The data contain some 200,000 clones, 82% of them singletons. The material sequenced was PBMCs or T cells enriched from blood (not recorded which). Receptors were obtained from a woman in her sixties with acute COVID-19.

V and J are TRBV2 and TRBJ1-4; no definite D call. The V end lost 7 bases, the J end lost 6 bases, and 12 bases lay between the germline ends. Germline values: CDR1 SNHLY, CDR2 FYNNEI. The CDR3 runs to 13 residues. DNA for the CDR3: TGTGCCAGCATTCCCCAGTCCTATGAAAAACTGTTTTTT. Residues: CASIPQSYEKLFF. The whole variable domain, filled in from reference TRBV2 and TRBJ1-4, reads EPEVTQTPSHQVTQMGQEVILRCVPISNHLYFYWYRQILGQKVEFLVSFYNNEISEKSEIFDDQFSVERPDGSNFTLKIRSTKLEDSAMYFCASIPQSYEKLFFGSGTQLSVL.

This clone has a single count. The chain links TRBV4-1 to TRBJ1-2; TRBD1 aligns across 8 bases. Germline V gene sequence: CDR1 MGHRA, CDR2 YSYEKL. The CDR3 length is 16 residues. V shed 2 bases, J shed 3 bases, and the junction held 8 bases outside the gene matches. The DNA for the CDR3 is TGCGCCAGCAGCCAACATGGCGGACAGGGCGACTATGGCTACACCTTC. Translated, it gives CASSQHGGQGDYGYTF.

The rearrangement uses TRBV4-1 and TRBJ1-2, with 9 bases matching TRBD1. Unmatched junction bases numbered 5, after V lost 0 bases and J lost 3 bases. Germline V gene data show CDR1 as MGHRA and CDR2 as YSYEKL. This CDR3 contains 16 residues. Written as DNA, the CDR3 is TGCGCCAGCAGCCAAGATGGGGGACAGGGCTACTATGGCTACACCTTC. This translates into CASSQDGGQGYYGYTF.

This clone showed up just once. V is TRBV27 and J is TRBJ1-2; D perhaps matches TRBD1 (5 bases). This CDR3 has 14 amino acids. Trimming left V 6 bases short and J 6 bases short, with 17 bases between. Germline CDR1 MNHEY, CDR2 SMNVEV (reference sequence). The CDR3 spells CASRYGGEVDGYTF. The CDR3 nucleotides read TGTGCCAGCAGATATGGGGGGGAGGTAGATGGCTACACCTTC.

The sample holds one count of this clone. Other DNA sequences within the sample encode an identical CDR3. V gene TRBV18 combines with J gene TRBJ2-2, with a weak D call TRBD1 (6 bases). V was pared by 2 bases and J by 5 bases, with 9 bases between. This CDR3 region has 14 residues. CDR1 and CDR2 (germline): KGHSH, LQKENI. The CDR3 region is CASSPEQGTGELFF. CDR3 in DNA: TGTGCCAGCTCACCAGAGCAGGGGACCGGGGAGCTGTTTTTT. The whole variable domain, filled in from reference TRBV18 and TRBJ2-2, reads NAGVMQNPRHLVRRRGQEARLRCSPMKGHSHVYWYRQLPEEGLKFMVYLQKENIIDESGMPKERFSAEFPKEGPSILRIQQVVRGDSAAYFCASSPEQGTGELFFGEGSRLTVL.

In DNA form, the CDR3 reads TGCAGCTTTTCAATAGACAGGGGCACTGAAGCTTTCTTT. It translates to CSFSIDRGTEAFF. This chain connects TRBV29-1 to TRBJ1-1; TRBD1 matches at 8 bases. CDR3 length: 13 amino acids. Germline lookup yields CDR1 SQVTM and CDR2 ANQGSEA. Trimming removed 8 bases from V and 4 bases from J; junction bases left unmatched: 9.

This clone has at least ten counts. This chain joins TRBV5-1 and TRBJ1-2; D not resolved. Deletions cut 5 bases from V and 0 bases from J, with 14 bases between. The CDR3 is made up of 15 amino acids. Germline V lookup: CDR1 SGHRS, CDR2 YFSETQ. The CDR3 DNA is TGCGCCAGCAGTCCCTCGGCTAGCACTAACTATGGCTACACCTTC. The encoded protein is CASSPSASTNYGYTF.

In the case of this clone: This CDR3 is also generated by other DNA sequences in the sample. The J gene is TRBJ1-5, the V gene TRBV3-1 (or the pseudogene TRBV3-2); D not certain. V was pared by 1 base and J by 4 bases, with 5 bases between. Germline CDR1 is LGHDT and CDR2 is YNNKEL (reference sequence). The CDR3 is 13 amino acids. CDR3 nucleotides: TGTGCCAGCAGCCAAGCCCTTAATCAGCCCCAGCATTTT. Translating gives CASSQALNQPQHF.

V and J are TRBV13 and TRBJ1-1; 7 nucleotides match TRBD1. Looked up from germline, CDR1 is PRHDT and CDR2 is FYEKMQ (reference sequence). V shed 5 bases and J 0 bases; nucleotides not matched to a gene: 6. CDR3 length: 15 residues. The CDR3: CASSPTRGLNTEAFF. In DNA form, the CDR3 reads TGTGCCAGCAGCCCTACTAGGGGGCTGAACACTGAAGCTTTCTTT.

This chain links TRBV23-1 with TRBJ2-1; 7 bases match TRBD1. TRBV23-1 is assigned to the ORF class and has an uncertain function. Trimming removed 11 bases from V and 7 bases from J; junction bases left unmatched: 11. The CDR3 runs to 13 residues. CDR3 sequence (DNA): TGCGCCGGGAGACAGGGTATGTCGAATGAGCAGTTCTTC. This translates into CAGRQGMSNEQFF.

The gene calls are TRBV18 and TRBJ2-1, with 8 positions matching TRBD2. The V gene end was trimmed by 3 bases and the J gene end by 1 base; junction bases not matched to a gene: 5. CDR3 size: 16 residues. CDR1 KGHSH and CDR2 LQKENI come from the germline V gene. The chain's CDR3 is CASSPPTSVSYNEQFF. The DNA of the CDR3 is TGTGCCAGCTCACCTCCGACTAGCGTATCCTACAATGAGCAGTTCTTC.

The chain is built from TRBV6-5 and TRBJ1-1; TRBD1 matches at 12 bases. CDR1 is MNHEY and CDR2 is SVGAGI in the germline V gene. The CDR3 runs to 15 residues. With 6 bases clipped from V and 1 base from J, the junction kept 3 bases outside the gene matches. The CDR3 nucleotides are TGTGCCAGCAGCCCGGGACAGGGGGCGAACACTGAAGCTTTCTTT. Translating gives CASSPGQGANTEAFF.

This clone was seen a single time. In the same sample, other DNA sequences code for this CDR3. This sequence joins TRBV5-1 and TRBJ1-1, with D unresolved. CDR3 length equals 14 residues. The V and J ends lost 0 bases and 0 bases respectively, with 6 bases between them. Germline-derived CDR1 and CDR2 are SGHRS and YFSETQ. The CDR3 region is CASSLGGLNTEAFF. The CDR3 DNA reads as TGCGCCAGCAGCTTGGGAGGGTTGAACACTGAAGCTTTCTTT.

This chain links TRBV7-2 with TRBJ1-5; 7 nucleotides align to TRBD1. This CDR3 comprises 17 residues. The J segment lost 0 bases and the V segment lost 1 base, leaving 6 bases of the junction unmatched. Germline CDR1 reads SGHTA; CDR2 reads FQGNSA. The DNA of the CDR3 is TGTGCCAGCAGCTTAGGACAGGGTTATGATAGCAATCAGCCCCAGCATTTT. Its translation: CASSLGQGYDSNQPQHF.

The chain joins TRBV6-2 or TRBV6-3 to TRBJ1-1, with TRBD1 as a possible D gene (6 bases). CDR1 and CDR2 from the germline V gene are MNHEY and SVGEGT. Between the trimmed V and J ends, which lost 4 bases and 4 bases, there was a span of 16 bases. The length of the CDR3 is 15 residues. CDR3 bases: TGTGCCAGCAGTTCTGGGGGGGGCAGGGGCACTGAAGCTTTCTTT. Its translation: CASSSGGGRGTEAFF.

The gene calls are TRBV9 and TRBJ1-3, with D maybe TRBD1 (6 bases). V lost 0 bases, J lost 1 base, and 14 bases lay in between. CDR3 length: 17 residues. Germline V gene data show CDR1 as SGDLS and CDR2 as YYNGEE. CDR3 sequence (DNA): TGTGCCAGCAGCGTAGCCGGAGCAGGGGAATCTGGAAACACCATATATTTT. This sequence encodes CASSVAGAGESGNTIYF.